The clone carrying this T cell receptor beta chain is a singleton in its sample. This record belongs to a study of blood T cell repertoires in COVID-19. On the study more broadly: COVID-19 samples collected from the United States, Italy and Spain covered acute and convalescent phases. PBMCs, B-cell-depleted T cells, or T cells provided the cDNA or gDNA that made up the material.

Per the original methods: Researchers report that nucleated cell counts were estimated from reference gene primer amplification. The repertoire was sequenced with immunoSEQ multiplex PCR; TCRdb's copy has only in-frame clones and lacks some. That table gives V, J and clone size, and the DNA gave D and trimming. Here the sample spans a few hundred thousand clones, 89% being singletons. CDR1 is WNHNN, CDR2 SYGVQD, per germline (reference sequence). The CDR3 is 14 residues long. The junction had 4 bases not matched to a gene; V was cut back by 5 bases and J by 4 bases. The Seattle patients joined while their infection was active and were tracked longitudinally afterward.

Sample: peripheral blood. The source of this sequence is a woman in her twenties or thirties with COVID-19, enrolled during active disease. The chain has TRBV10-1 and TRBJ2-1; 8 nucleotides align to TRBD2. CDR3 in DNA: TGCGCCAGCAGTACCGGGGGGGTTTACAATGAGCAGTTCTTC. Encoded protein: CASSTGGVYNEQFF.